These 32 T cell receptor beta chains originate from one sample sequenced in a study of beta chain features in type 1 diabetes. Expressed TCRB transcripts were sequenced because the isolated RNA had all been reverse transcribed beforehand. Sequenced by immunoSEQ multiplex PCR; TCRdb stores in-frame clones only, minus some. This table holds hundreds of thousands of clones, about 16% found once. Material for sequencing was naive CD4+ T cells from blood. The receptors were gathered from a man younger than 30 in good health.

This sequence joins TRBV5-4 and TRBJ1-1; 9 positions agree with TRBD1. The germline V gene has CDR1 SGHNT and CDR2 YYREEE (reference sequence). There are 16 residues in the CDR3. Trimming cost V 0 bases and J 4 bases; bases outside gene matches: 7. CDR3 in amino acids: CASSLALTGGGTEAFF. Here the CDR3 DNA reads TGTGCCAGCAGCTTGGCCCTAACAGGGGGCGGCACTGAAGCTTTCTTT.

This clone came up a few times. CDR3 sequence (DNA): TGCAGCGTTGAAAGGGAGACCCAGTACTTC. Translation gives CSVERETQYF. J is TRBJ2-5 and V is TRBV29-1; no definite D call. With 2 bases removed from V and 5 bases from J, the gap between germline ends came to 3 bases. This CDR3 is built from 10 residues. In germline, CDR1 is SQVTM, CDR2 ANQGSEA.

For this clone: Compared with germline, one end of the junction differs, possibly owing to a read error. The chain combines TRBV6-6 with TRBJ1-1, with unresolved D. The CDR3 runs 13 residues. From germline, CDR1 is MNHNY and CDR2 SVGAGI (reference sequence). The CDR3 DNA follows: TGTGCCATCAGTGAGAGATCCGACACTGAAGCTTTCTTT. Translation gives CAISERSDTEAFF.

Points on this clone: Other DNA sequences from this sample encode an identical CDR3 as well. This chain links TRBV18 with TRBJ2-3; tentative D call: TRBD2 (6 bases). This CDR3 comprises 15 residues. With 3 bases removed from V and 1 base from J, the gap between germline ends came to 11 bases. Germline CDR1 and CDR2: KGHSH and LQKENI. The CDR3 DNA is TGTGCCAGCTCACCGAGAACGGGAGGCACAGATACGCAGTATTTT. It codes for CASSPRTGGTDTQYF.

This chain's CDR3 is CSVEKAGGKEAAKNIQYF. CDR3 in DNA: TGCAGCGTTGAAAAAGCCGGGGGCAAAGAGGCGGCCAAAAACATTCAGTACTTC. The V call is TRBV29-1, the J call TRBJ2-4; D tentatively fits TRBD1 or TRBD2 (6 bases each). The germline V gene encodes CDR1 SQVTM and CDR2 ANQGSEA. The length of the CDR3 is 18 residues. V lost 2 bases, J lost 1 base, and 21 bases lay in between.

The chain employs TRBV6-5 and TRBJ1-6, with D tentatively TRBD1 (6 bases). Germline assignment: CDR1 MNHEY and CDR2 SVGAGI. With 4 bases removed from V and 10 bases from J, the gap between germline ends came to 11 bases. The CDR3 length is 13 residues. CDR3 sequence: CASSLWGRSPLHF. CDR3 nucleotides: TGTGCCAGCAGTTTGTGGGGGCGCTCACCCCTCCACTTT.

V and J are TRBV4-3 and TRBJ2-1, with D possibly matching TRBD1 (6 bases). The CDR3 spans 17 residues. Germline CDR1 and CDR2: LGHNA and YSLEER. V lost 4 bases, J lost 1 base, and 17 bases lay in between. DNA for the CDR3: TGCGCCAGCAGCCGGACTCCTAGAGGGGGATCCTACAATGAGCAGTTCTTC. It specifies CASSRTPRGGSYNEQFF.

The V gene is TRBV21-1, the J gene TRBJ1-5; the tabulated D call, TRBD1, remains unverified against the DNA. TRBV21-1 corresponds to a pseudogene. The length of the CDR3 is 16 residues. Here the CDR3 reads CASSSRTGQGIQPQHF. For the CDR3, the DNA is TGTGCCAGCAGCAGTAGGACGGGACAGGGGATCCAGCCCCAGCATTTT.

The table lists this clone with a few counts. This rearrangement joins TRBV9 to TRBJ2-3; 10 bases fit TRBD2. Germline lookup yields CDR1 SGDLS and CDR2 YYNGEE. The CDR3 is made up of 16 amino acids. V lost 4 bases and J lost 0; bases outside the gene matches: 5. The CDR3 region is CASSPTSGMSTDTQYF. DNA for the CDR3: TGTGCCAGCAGCCCAACTAGCGGGATGAGCACAGATACGCAGTATTTT.

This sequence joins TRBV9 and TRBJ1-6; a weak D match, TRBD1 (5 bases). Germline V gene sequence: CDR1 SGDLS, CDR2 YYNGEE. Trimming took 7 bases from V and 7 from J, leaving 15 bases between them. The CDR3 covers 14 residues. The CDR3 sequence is CASAQGVGNSPLHF. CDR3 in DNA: TGTGCCAGCGCCCAGGGAGTAGGCAATTCACCCCTCCACTTT.

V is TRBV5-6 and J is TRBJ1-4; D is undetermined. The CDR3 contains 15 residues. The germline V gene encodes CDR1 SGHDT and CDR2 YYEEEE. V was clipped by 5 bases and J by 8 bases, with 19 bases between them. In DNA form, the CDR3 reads TGTGCCAGCAGTAAAGTCGCACTAGGTCCAGAAAAACTGTTTTTT. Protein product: CASSKVALGPEKLFF.

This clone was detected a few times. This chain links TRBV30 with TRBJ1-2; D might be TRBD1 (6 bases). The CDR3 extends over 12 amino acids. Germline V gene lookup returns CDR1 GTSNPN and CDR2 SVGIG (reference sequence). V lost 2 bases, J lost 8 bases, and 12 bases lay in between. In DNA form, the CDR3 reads TGTGCCTGGAGTCCGACAGGTCGGGGCTACACCTTC. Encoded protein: CAWSPTGRGYTF.

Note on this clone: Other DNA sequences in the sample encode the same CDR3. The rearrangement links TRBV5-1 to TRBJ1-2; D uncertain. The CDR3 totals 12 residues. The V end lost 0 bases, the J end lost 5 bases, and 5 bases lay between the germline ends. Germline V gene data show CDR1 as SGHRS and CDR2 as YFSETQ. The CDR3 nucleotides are TGCGCCAGCAGCTTGGATGGATATGGCTACACCTTC. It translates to CASSLDGYGYTF.

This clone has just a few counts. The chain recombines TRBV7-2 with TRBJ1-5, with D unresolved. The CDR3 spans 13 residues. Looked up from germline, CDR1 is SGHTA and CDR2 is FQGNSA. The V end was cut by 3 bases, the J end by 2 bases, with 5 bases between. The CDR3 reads CASSFTGNQPQHF. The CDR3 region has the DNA TGTGCCAGCAGCTTTACGGGCAATCAGCCCCAGCATTTT. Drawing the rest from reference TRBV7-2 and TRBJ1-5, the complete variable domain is GAGVSQSPSNKVTEKGKDVELRCDPISGHTALYWYRQSLGQGLEFLIYFQGNSAPDKSGLPSDRFSAERTGGSVSTLTIQRTQQEDSAVYLCASSFTGNQPQHFGDGTRLSIL.

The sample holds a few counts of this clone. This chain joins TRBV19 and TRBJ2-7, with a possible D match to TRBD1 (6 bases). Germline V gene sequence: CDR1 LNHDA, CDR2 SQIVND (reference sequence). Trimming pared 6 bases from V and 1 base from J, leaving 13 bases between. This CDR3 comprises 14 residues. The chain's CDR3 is CASSQRTVSYEQYF. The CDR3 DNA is TGTGCCAGTAGCCAACGGACAGTTTCCTACGAGCAGTACTTC. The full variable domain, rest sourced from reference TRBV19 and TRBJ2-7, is DGGITQSPKYLFRKEGQNVTLSCEQNLNHDAMYWYRQDPGQGLRLIYYSQIVNDFQKGDIAEGYSVSREKKESFPLTVTSAQKNPTAFYLCASSQRTVSYEQYFGPGTRLTVT.

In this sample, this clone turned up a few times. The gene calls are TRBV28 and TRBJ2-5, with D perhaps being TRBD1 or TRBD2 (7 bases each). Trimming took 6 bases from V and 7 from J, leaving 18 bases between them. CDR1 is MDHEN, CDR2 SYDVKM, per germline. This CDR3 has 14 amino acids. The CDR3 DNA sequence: TGTGCCAGCAGCATGACAGACAGGGAGGGGACCCAGTACTTC. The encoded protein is CASSMTDREGTQYF.

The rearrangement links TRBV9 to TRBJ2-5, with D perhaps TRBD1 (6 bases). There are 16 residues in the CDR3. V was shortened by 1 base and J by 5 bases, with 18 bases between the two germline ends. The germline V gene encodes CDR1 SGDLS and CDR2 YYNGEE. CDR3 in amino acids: CASSVPSGVLLETQYF. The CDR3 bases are TGTGCCAGCAGCGTACCCTCAGGGGTTTTATTGGAGACCCAGTACTTC. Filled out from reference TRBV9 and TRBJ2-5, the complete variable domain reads DSGVTQTPKHLITATGQRVTLRCSPRSGDLSVYWYQQSLDQGLQFLIQYYNGEERAKGNILERFSAQQFPDLHSELNLSSLELGDSALYFCASSVPSGVLLETQYFGPGTRLLVL.

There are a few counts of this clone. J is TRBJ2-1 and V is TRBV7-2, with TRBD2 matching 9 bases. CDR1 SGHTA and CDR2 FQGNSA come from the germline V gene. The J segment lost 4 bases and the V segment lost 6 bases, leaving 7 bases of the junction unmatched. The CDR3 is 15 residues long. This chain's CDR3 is CASRSGLAGYNEQFF. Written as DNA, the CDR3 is TGTGCCAGCAGATCGGGACTAGCTGGTTACAATGAGCAGTTCTTC. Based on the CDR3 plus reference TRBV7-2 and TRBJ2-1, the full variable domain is GAGVSQSPSNKVTEKGKDVELRCDPISGHTALYWYRQSLGQGLEFLIYFQGNSAPDKSGLPSDRFSAERTGGSVSTLTIQRTQQEDSAVYLCASRSGLAGYNEQFFGPGTRLTVL.

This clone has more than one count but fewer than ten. CDR3 DNA sequence: TGTGCCAGCAAAGGGAGGTTGGGGACTGAAGCTTTCTTT. This sequence encodes CASKGRLGTEAFF. This chain links TRBV27 with TRBJ1-1; no clear D. This CDR3 region has 13 residues. Germline CDR1 reads MNHEY; CDR2 reads SMNVEV (reference sequence). V was trimmed by 7 bases and J by 5 bases, leaving 14 bases between them.

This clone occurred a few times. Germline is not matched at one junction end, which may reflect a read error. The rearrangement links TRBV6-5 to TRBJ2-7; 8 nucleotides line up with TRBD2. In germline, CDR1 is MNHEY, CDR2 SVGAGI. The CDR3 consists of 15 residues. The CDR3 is CASSNSAAGRGEQYF. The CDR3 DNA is TGTGCCAGCAGTAACTCAGCCGCCGGGAGGGGCGAGCAGTACTTC.

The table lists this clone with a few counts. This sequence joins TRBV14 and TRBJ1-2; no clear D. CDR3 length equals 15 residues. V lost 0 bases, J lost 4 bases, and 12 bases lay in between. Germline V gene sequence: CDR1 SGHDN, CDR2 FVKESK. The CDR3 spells CASSQDGSGVYGYTF. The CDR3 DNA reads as TGTGCCAGCAGCCAAGATGGTTCGGGTGTCTATGGCTACACCTTC. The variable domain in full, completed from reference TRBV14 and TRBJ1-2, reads EAGVTQFPSHSVIEKGQTVTLRCDPISGHDNLYWYRRVMGKEIKFLLHFVKESKQDESGMPNNRFLAERTGGTYSTLKVQPAELEDSGVYFCASSQDGSGVYGYTFGSGTRLTVV.

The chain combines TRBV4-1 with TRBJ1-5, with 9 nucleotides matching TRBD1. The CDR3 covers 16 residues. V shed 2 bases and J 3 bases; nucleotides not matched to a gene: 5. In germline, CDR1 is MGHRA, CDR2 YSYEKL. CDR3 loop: CASSQLGQGNNQPQHF. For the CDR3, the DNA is TGCGCCAGCAGCCAACTTGGACAGGGGAACAATCAGCCCCAGCATTTT.

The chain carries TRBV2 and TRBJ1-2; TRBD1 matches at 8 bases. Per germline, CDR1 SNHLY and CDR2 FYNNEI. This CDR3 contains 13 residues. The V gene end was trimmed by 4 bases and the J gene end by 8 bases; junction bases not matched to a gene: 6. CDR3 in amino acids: CASSAQGARGYTF. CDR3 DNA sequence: TGTGCCAGCAGTGCGCAGGGGGCGCGGGGCTACACCTTC. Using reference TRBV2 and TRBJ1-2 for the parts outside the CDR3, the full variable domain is EPEVTQTPSHQVTQMGQEVILRCVPISNHLYFYWYRQILGQKVEFLVSFYNNEISEKSEIFDDQFSVERPDGSNFTLKIRSTKLEDSAMYFCASSAQGARGYTFGSGTRLTVV.

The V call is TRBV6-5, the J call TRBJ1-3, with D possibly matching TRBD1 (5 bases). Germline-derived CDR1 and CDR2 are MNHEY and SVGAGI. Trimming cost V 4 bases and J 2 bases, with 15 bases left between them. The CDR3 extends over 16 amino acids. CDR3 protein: CASSSAATGPGNTIYF. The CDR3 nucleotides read TGTGCCAGCAGTTCCGCGGCAACAGGCCCTGGAAACACCATATATTTT.

The CDR3 protein is CASRQPGAGNTEAFF. The CDR3 DNA reads TGTGCCAGCAGGCAACCAGGGGCTGGGAACACTGAAGCTTTCTTT. V gene TRBV6-1 combines with J gene TRBJ1-1; a weak D match, TRBD1 (6 bases). Looked up from germline, CDR1 is MNHNS and CDR2 is SASEGT. The CDR3 runs 15 residues. Trimming shortened V by 6 bases and J by 1 base, and 15 bases separated the two germline ends.

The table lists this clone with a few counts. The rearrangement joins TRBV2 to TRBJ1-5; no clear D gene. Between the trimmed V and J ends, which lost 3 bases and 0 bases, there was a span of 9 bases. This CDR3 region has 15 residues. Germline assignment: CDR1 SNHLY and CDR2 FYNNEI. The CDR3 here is CASSDEGSSNQPQHF. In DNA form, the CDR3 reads TGTGCCAGCAGTGACGAGGGATCTAGCAATCAGCCCCAGCATTTT.

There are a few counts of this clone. The CDR3 loop is CASSFWTGGTIGEKLFF. The CDR3 nucleotides read TGTGCCAGCAGCTTTTGGACAGGGGGAACCATCGGTGAAAAACTGTTTTTT. The chain has TRBV7-2 and TRBJ1-4, with TRBD1 identical over 10 bases. CDR1 and CDR2 from the germline V gene are SGHTA and FQGNSA. With 3 bases clipped from V and 7 bases from J, the junction kept 11 bases outside the gene matches. This CDR3 spans 17 amino acids.

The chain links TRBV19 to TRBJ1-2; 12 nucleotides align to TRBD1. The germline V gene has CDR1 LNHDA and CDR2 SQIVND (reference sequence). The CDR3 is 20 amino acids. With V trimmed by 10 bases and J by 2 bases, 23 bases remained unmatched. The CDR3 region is CAIDRTPGGTGGAGNYGYTF. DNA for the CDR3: TGTGCCATCGACCGAACCCCCGGAGGGACAGGGGGCGCCGGAAACTATGGCTACACCTTC.

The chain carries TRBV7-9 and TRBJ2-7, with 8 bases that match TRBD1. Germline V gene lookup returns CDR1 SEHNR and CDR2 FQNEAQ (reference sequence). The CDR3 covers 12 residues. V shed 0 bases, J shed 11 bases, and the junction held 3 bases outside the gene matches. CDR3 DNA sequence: TGTGCCAGCAGCTTAGCGGACAGGGCAAAGTACTTC. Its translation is CASSLADRAKYF. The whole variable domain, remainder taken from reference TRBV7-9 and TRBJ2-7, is DTGVSQNPRHKITKRGQNVTFRCDPISEHNRLYWYRQTLGQGPEFLTYFQNEAQLEKSRLLSDRFSAERPKGSFSTLEIQRTEQGDSAMYLCASSLADRAKYFGPGTRLTVT.

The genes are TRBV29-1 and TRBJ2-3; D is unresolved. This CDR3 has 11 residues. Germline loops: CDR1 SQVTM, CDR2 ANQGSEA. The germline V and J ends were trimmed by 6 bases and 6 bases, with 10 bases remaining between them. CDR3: CSVASGDTQYF. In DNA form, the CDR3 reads TGCAGCGTAGCCTCCGGGGATACGCAGTATTTT.

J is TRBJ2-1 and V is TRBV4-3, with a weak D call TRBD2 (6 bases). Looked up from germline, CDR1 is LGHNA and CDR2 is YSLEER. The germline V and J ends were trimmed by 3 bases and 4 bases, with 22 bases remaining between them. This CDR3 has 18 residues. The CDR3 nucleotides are TGCGCCAGCAGCCAGAGGGCCCTCAAGGACTACCGATACAATGAGCAGTTCTTC. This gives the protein CASSQRALKDYRYNEQFF.

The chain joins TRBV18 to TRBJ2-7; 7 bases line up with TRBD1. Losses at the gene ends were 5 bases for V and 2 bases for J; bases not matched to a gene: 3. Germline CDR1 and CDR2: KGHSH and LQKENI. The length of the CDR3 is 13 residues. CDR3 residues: CASSSTGAYEQYF. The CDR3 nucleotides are TGTGCCAGCTCATCAACAGGGGCCTACGAGCAGTACTTC. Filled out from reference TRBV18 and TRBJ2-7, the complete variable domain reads NAGVMQNPRHLVRRRGQEARLRCSPMKGHSHVYWYRQLPEEGLKFMVYLQKENIIDESGMPKERFSAEFPKEGPSILRIQQVVRGDSAAYFCASSSTGAYEQYFGPGTRLTVT.